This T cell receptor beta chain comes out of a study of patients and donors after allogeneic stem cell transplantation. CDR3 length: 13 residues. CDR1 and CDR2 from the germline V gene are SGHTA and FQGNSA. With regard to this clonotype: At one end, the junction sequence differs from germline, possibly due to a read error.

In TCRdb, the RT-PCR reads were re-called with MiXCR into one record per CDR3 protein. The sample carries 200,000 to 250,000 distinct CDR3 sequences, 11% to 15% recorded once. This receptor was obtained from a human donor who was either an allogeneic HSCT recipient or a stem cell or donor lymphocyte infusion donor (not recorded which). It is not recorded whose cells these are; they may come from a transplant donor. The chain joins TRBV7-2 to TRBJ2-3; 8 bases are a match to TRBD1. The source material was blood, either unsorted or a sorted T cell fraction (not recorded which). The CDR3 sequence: CASNDRGPDKQYF. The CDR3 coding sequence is TGTGCCAGCAACGACAGGGGACCAGATAAGCAGTATTTT.